These 18 T cell receptor beta chains were all obtained from the same sample, sequenced in a study of T cell changes during pregnancy in multiple sclerosis. Libraries were prepared by immunoSEQ multiplex PCR; TCRdb keeps only in-frame clonotypes and omits some of them. The sample holds tens of thousands of clones, 91% seen once. Sequenced material: peripheral blood, taken after pregnancy. These receptors all stem from a female donor in good health, enrolled as a control in a pregnancy study.

The chain links TRBV19 to TRBJ2-5; D is possibly TRBD2 (6 bases). The germline V and J ends were trimmed by 8 bases and 2 bases, with 12 bases remaining between them. The CDR3 contains 13 residues. CDR1 and CDR2 (germline): LNHDA, SQIVND (reference sequence). CDR3 DNA: TGTGCCAGTTCCGGGACTTTACAAGAGACCCAGTACTTC. Amino acids: CASSGTLQETQYF.

A remark on this clone: Sequence at one end of the junction differs from germline and may be a read error. V and J are TRBV7-2 and TRBJ2-3, with D possibly TRBD2 on 7 matching bases. CDR3 length: 15 amino acids. Germline V gene data show CDR1 as SGHTA and CDR2 as FQGNSA. The CDR3 region has the DNA TGTGCCAGCAGCATAGCTCGGGGGGCTCCAAATACGCAGTATTTT. Translation gives CASSIARGAPNTQYF.

The chain carries TRBV4-1 and TRBJ2-1, with 12 bases matching TRBD2. Losses at the gene ends were 4 bases for V and 9 bases for J; bases not matched to a gene: 10. The CDR3 contains 16 residues. Per germline, CDR1 MGHRA and CDR2 YSYEKL. DNA for the CDR3: TGCGCCAGCAGCCCGACCCTAGCGGGGGGGCCGGGTGAGCAGTTCTTC. The encoded protein is CASSPTLAGGPGEQFF.

The CDR3 DNA reads TGCGCCAGCAGCCATTCTAGCGGGGGCTACAATGAGCAGTTCTTC. Protein product: CASSHSSGGYNEQFF. The chain uses TRBV4-3 and TRBJ2-1; 10 nucleotides line up with TRBD2. CDR1 is LGHNA, CDR2 YSLEER, per germline. With V trimmed by 3 bases and J by 3 bases, 2 bases remained unmatched. The CDR3 loop spans 15 amino acids.

The rearrangement joins TRBV7-2 to TRBJ1-4, with 10 bases lining up with TRBD1. CDR3 length: 17 residues. Germline V gene sequence: CDR1 SGHTA, CDR2 FQGNSA. With V trimmed by 0 bases and J by 7 bases, 8 bases remained unmatched. The CDR3 bases are TGTGCCAGCAGCTTAGCGCAGGGACAGGGGATAGGTGAAAAACTGTTTTTT. This codes for CASSLAQGQGIGEKLFF.

V is TRBV7-2 and J is TRBJ2-1, with TRBD2 matching over 12 bases. V shed 6 bases and J 1 base; nucleotides not matched to a gene: 10. The CDR3 is made up of 18 amino acids. The germline V gene encodes CDR1 SGHTA and CDR2 FQGNSA. CDR3 residues: CASSRASGGVSSYNEQFF. CDR3 DNA: TGTGCCAGCAGTAGGGCTAGCGGGGGGGTTAGTTCCTACAATGAGCAGTTCTTC.

The gene calls are TRBV10-1 and TRBJ1-1, with TRBD1 matching 8 bases. Unmatched junction bases numbered 13, after V lost 6 bases and J lost 7 bases. The germline gives CDR1 WNHNN, CDR2 SYGVQD (reference sequence). This CDR3 has 15 amino acids. CDR3 protein: CASRSPDRGKGEAFF. Written as DNA, the CDR3 is TGCGCCAGCAGGAGTCCTGACAGGGGTAAGGGTGAAGCTTTCTTT.

V is TRBV7-9 and J is TRBJ1-5; 10 bases fit TRBD1. The length of the CDR3 is 17 residues. Germline CDR1 reads SEHNR; CDR2 reads FQNEAQ (reference sequence). V was pared by 5 bases and J by 5 bases, with 12 bases of the junction left unmatched. The CDR3 DNA sequence: TGTGCCAGCAGCCTGACCAACTCGGGACAGGGGCATCAGCCCCAGCATTTT. Its protein is CASSLTNSGQGHQPQHF.

The chain carries TRBV4-2 and TRBJ1-1, with unresolved D. The germline gives CDR1 LGHNA, CDR2 YNFKEQ. V lost 4 bases to trimming and J lost 1 base, with 10 bases between them. The CDR3 is 14 residues long. The chain's CDR3 is CASSLLGKNTEAFF. Written as DNA, the CDR3 is TGTGCCAGCAGCCTCCTAGGAAAGAACACTGAAGCTTTCTTT.

V is TRBV7-3 and J is TRBJ1-6; 8 bases are shared with TRBD1. The CDR3 sequence is 15 residues long. In germline, CDR1 is SGHTA, CDR2 FQGTGA. The V segment lost 5 bases and the J segment 5 bases; nucleotides outside the gene matches: 5. The CDR3 loop reads CASSADRAHNSPLHF. In DNA, the CDR3 is TGTGCCAGCAGCGCGGACAGGGCCCATAATTCACCCCTCCACTTT.

This clone was seen a single time. This chain connects TRBV27 to TRBJ2-1, with D possibly matching TRBD2 (5 bases). The germline CDR1 and CDR2 sequences are MNHEY and SMNVEV (reference sequence). The CDR3 length is 14 residues. The V and J ends lost 4 bases and 4 bases respectively, with 11 bases between them. The DNA for the CDR3 is TGTGCCAGCAGTTCTAGGACTGGTTACAATGAGCAGTTCTTC. Translation: CASSSRTGYNEQFF.

J is TRBJ2-1 and V is TRBV19, with D possibly being TRBD1 (5 bases). The germline CDR1 and CDR2 sequences are LNHDA and SQIVND (reference sequence). V was clipped by 4 bases and J by 4 bases, with 17 bases between them. This CDR3 contains 16 residues. The CDR3 protein is CASSTTDPNPYNEQFF. In DNA, the CDR3 is TGTGCCAGTAGTACGACAGACCCGAATCCTTACAATGAGCAGTTCTTC.

The chain combines TRBV6-6 with TRBJ1-5; D may be TRBD1 (5 bases). Between the trimmed V and J ends, which lost 6 bases and 1 base, there was a span of 10 bases. Germline CDR1 reads MNHNY; CDR2 reads SVGAGI (reference sequence). CDR3 length: 14 amino acids. The CDR3 DNA follows: TGTGCCAGCAGGGGGCCTCAGAGCAATCAGCCCCAGCATTTT. This codes for CASRGPQSNQPQHF.

In this sample, this clone turned up a few times. The chain combines TRBV4-1 with TRBJ1-1, with D possibly being TRBD1 (6 bases). Deletions cut 4 bases from V and 1 base from J, with 13 bases between. Germline V gives CDR1 MGHRA, CDR2 YSYEKL. There are 15 residues in the CDR3. The CDR3 reads CASSLSGTKNTEAFF. CDR3 bases: TGCGCCAGCAGCCTGTCGGGGACAAAGAACACTGAAGCTTTCTTT.

This clone has more than one count but fewer than ten. The CDR3 DNA reads TGTGCCAGCAGCACTGGGACACCGGAGGTGGCTTTCTTT. It codes for CASSTGTPEVAFF. The V call is TRBV7-8, the J call TRBJ1-1; perhaps TRBD1 as D (6 bases). Trimming took 5 bases from V and 11 from J, leaving 18 bases between them. The CDR3 has 13 amino acids. Germline V CDR1 and CDR2: SGHVS, FQNEAQ.

The CDR3 bases are TGTGCTAGTGGTTTTTCAACAGGGTATAATTCACCCCTCCACTTT. Encoded protein: CASGFSTGYNSPLHF. This chain connects TRBV12-5 to TRBJ1-6, with D possibly TRBD1 on 6 matching bases. V lost 3 bases to trimming and J lost 4 bases, with 10 bases between them. The CDR3 totals 15 residues. Germline V gene sequence: CDR1 LGHNT, CDR2 FRNRAP. Based on the CDR3 plus reference TRBV12-5 and TRBJ1-6, the full variable domain is DARVTQTPRHKVTEMGQEVTMRCQPILGHNTVFWYRQTMMQGLELLAYFRNRAPLDDSGMPKDRFSAEMPDATLATLKIQPSEPRDSAVYFCASGFSTGYNSPLHFGNGTRLTVT.

The V and J genes are TRBV4-3 and TRBJ1-2; no clear D. From germline, CDR1 is LGHNA and CDR2 YSLEER. The CDR3 has 13 amino acids. The ends were cut back, 2 bases at V and 2 bases at J, with 6 bases in the middle. This CDR3 is CASSQTDNYGYTF. The CDR3 DNA sequence: TGCGCCAGCAGCCAAACAGACAACTATGGCTACACCTTC.

This clone was counted only a few times. CDR3: CASFTRGDGEKLFF. The CDR3 nucleotides are TGTGCCAGTTTTACCAGGGGGGATGGTGAAAAACTGTTTTTT. The V gene is TRBV19, the J gene TRBJ1-4; 7 bases match TRBD1. There are 14 residues in the CDR3. Germline V gene data show CDR1 as LNHDA and CDR2 as SQIVND (reference sequence). With V trimmed by 8 bases and J by 7 bases, 10 bases remained unmatched.